This T cell receptor beta chain was obtained from a study of identical twins. The CDR3 extends over 11 amino acids. The V and J ends lost 5 bases and 10 bases respectively, with 11 bases between them. This clonotype was seen ten or more times. MiXCR, run by TCRdb on the 5' RACE reads, gives a single entry per CDR3 protein. The profile shows around 670,000 distinct CDR3 sequences, around 6% of them singletons. The sequenced material came from naive T cells sorted from blood. This TCR was sampled from a man between 18 and 35 years old in good health. The gene calls are TRBV12-3 or TRBV12-4 and TRBJ1-1; maybe TRBD1 (6 bases). The CDR3 here is CASSLGGGAFF. The CDR3 coding sequence is TGTGCCAGCAGTCTAGGAGGGGGAGCTTTCTTT.